The rows below give T cell receptor beta chains drawn from one sample of a study of T cells in Graves' hyperthyroidism and ophthalmopathy. Via MiXCR, TCRdb re-called the multiplex PCR reads, giving one row per CDR3 protein. The sample contains roughly 300,000 distinct CDR3 sequences, around a sixth of which appear only once. Source material: blood. The source of these receptors is a woman in her forties or fifties with Graves' hyperthyroidism. Both conserved end residues are part of each CDR3. D genes are given only for firm matches. Part of the rows lack a size; the others show once, few, many or a class for expanded clones.

V	size	J	D	DNA	CDR3
TRBV6-2/TRBV6-3	many	TRBJ1-1	TRBD1	TGTGCCAGCGGAGTACCTCGGGACAGATTGAACACTGAAGCTTTCTTT	CASGVPRDRLNTEAFF
TRBV9	once	TRBJ1-1	NA	TGTGCCAGCAGCCCACAGGACGACACTGAAGCTTTCTTT	CASSPQDDTEAFF
TRBV6-6	few	TRBJ1-3	NA	TGTGCCAGCAGTTACAGTCTCCCAGGAAACACCATATATTTT	CASSYSLPGNTIYF
TRBV18	many	TRBJ2-2	NA	TGTGCCAGCTCACCGAGGGAGCTTGGGGAGCTGTTTTTT	CASSPRELGELFF
TRBV19	few	TRBJ1-1	NA	TGTGCCAGTAGTATGCAGGGAAGGGCTGAAGCTTTCTTT	CASSMQGRAEAFF
TRBV20-1	NA	TRBJ2-1	TRBD1	TGCAGTGCTAGAGGGACAGGGCTTGTAGGCGAGCAGTTCTTC	CSARGTGLVGEQFF
TRBV10-3	NA	TRBJ2-3	TRBD2	TGTGCCAGTAGTTTAAACTCCGGGGGGGGCACAGATACGCAGTATTTT	CASSLNSGGGTDTQYF
TRBV7-9	many	TRBJ2-1	NA	TGTGCCAGCAGTTTAGGGGACAATGAGCAGTTCTTC	CASSLGDNEQFF
TRBV7-9	NA	TRBJ2-3	NA	TGTGCCAGCGGCCTACAGGGTGGGGACACAGATACGCAGTATTTT	CASGLQGGDTDTQYF
TRBV5-1	NA	TRBJ1-6	NA	TGCGCCAGCACCGACAGGAGCTCCTATAATTCACCCCTCCACTTT	CASTDRSSYNSPLHF
TRBV3-1	many	TRBJ1-5	NA	TGTGCCAGCAGCCAAGGTGGGCCGGATCAGCCCCAGCATTTT	CASSQGGPDQPQHF